Many counts were recorded for the clone carrying this T cell receptor (beta chain). Its specificity is not known. This record comes from a study of CD8 T cells in ankylosing spondylitis. Study results and caveats: Disease-linked clones displayed a CD8+ phenotype and appeared relatively rarely in peripheral blood. A motif of seven or eight highly homologous TCR beta variants was seen as apparently characteristic of ankylosing spondylitis blood. Significant enrichment of disease-linked clones was reportedly seen in matched ankylosing spondylitis synovial fluid.

This CDR3 is built from 13 residues. V dropped 4 bases and J dropped 5 bases, with 12 bases sitting between them. Germline V gene lookup returns CDR1 SGDLS and CDR2 YYNGEE. Libraries of TCR beta came from quantitative 5'-RACE with molecular barcodes. TCRdb analysed the 5' RACE reads with MiXCR anew, one entry per CDR3 protein. The repertoire consists of about 42,000 distinct CDR3 sequences, with roughly 2.5% occurring once and the leading ten covering about 4.8%. This clonotype was obtained from a male donor with ankylosing spondylitis or in good health (not recorded which). Sequencing was carried out using blood, either unsorted or a sorted T cell fraction (not recorded which). The gene calls are TRBV9 and TRBJ2-5; D ambiguous. The CDR3 DNA reads TGTGCCAGCAGCTTAACCCCTCAGGAGACCCAGTACTTC. Translated, it gives CASSLTPQETQYF.